This TCR beta chain was sequenced in a study of response to subunit inactivated influenza vaccine. TCRdb fed the RT-PCR reads into MiXCR, producing one record per CDR3 protein. Of around 540,000 distinct CDR3 sequences listed, about 12% are singletons. The V gene's germline CDR1 is LGHNA and CDR2 YSLEER. The germline V and J ends were trimmed by 0 bases and 11 bases, with 25 bases remaining between them. The CDR3 has 17 amino acids. This clonotype was seen more than once but under ten times. Its antigen is currently unknown. Overall study results and limits: It was the authors' suggestion that each seasonal influenza vaccination recruits few new T cells.

Sample: PBMCs from blood, taken on the day of vaccination. The origin of this receptor is a man between 50 and 59 years old who received an inactivated influenza vaccine. The J gene is TRBJ1-2, the V gene TRBV4-3; D is possibly TRBD1 (6 bases). The CDR3 DNA is TGCGCCAGCAGCCAAGATGGACGGGGGGGCGACGCTATGCGGTACACCTTC. Translated: CASSQDGRGGDAMRYTF.